Below, 31 T cell receptor beta chains from the same sample are listed, as sequenced in a study of control samples from healthy donors and cancer patients. Repertoires were generated with immunoSEQ multiplex PCR, while TCRdb's copy carries only in-frame clones and drops some. The profile shows around 130,000 clones, 91% of them singletons. The sample comprised blood. The receptors stem from a young man in good health.

The rearrangement links TRBV6-5 to TRBJ2-7, with 11 nucleotides matching TRBD2. This CDR3 comprises 15 residues. CDR1 and CDR2 from the germline V gene are MNHEY and SVGAGI. The trim removed 8 bases at V and 6 bases at J, leaving 12 bases unmatched. The CDR3 spells CASASLLAGVSEQYF. The CDR3, as DNA: TGTGCCAGCGCGAGTCTACTAGCGGGGGTCTCCGAGCAGTACTTC.

V gene TRBV11-1 combines with J gene TRBJ1-6; D not resolved. The CDR3 has 13 residues. V lost 0 bases and J lost 7, with 4 bases in between. Germline CDR1 SGHAT, CDR2 FQDESV (reference sequence). The CDR3 spells CASSLAENSPLHF. CDR3 nucleotides: TGTGCCAGCAGCTTAGCGGAGAATTCACCCCTCCACTTT.

The chain links TRBV30 to TRBJ2-3, with 9 bases lining up with TRBD1. V trimming: 5 bases; J trimming: 6 bases; junction bases outside the gene matches: 15. The germline CDR1 and CDR2 sequences are GTSNPN and SVGIG (reference sequence). This CDR3 comprises 16 residues. This CDR3 is CAWGSRWGQGRDTQYF. The CDR3 DNA sequence: TGTGCCTGGGGCAGCCGGTGGGGACAGGGCCGTGATACGCAGTATTTT.

This chain connects TRBV15 to TRBJ2-5; D is uncertain. CDR3 length: 14 amino acids. Per germline, CDR1 LNHNV and CDR2 YYDKDF (reference sequence). V was shortened by 0 bases and J by 3 bases, with 8 bases between the two germline ends. Written as DNA, the CDR3 is TGTGCCACCAGCAGAGATCTGGCAGAAGAGACCCAGTACTTC. Its translation: CATSRDLAEETQYF.

The chain has TRBV2 and TRBJ1-1, with D possibly being TRBD1 (5 bases). CDR1 SNHLY and CDR2 FYNNEI come from the germline V gene. There are 14 residues in the CDR3. The V gene lost 9 bases and the J gene lost 0 bases, with 14 bases spanning the gap. CDR3 protein: CASERTLLNTEAFF. The CDR3 DNA is TGTGCCAGTGAGAGGACACTCCTGAACACTGAAGCTTTCTTT. The full variable domain, its missing parts supplied by reference TRBV2 and TRBJ1-1, is EPEVTQTPSHQVTQMGQEVILRCVPISNHLYFYWYRQILGQKVEFLVSFYNNEISEKSEIFDDQFSVERPDGSNFTLKIRSTKLEDSAMYFCASERTLLNTEAFFGQGTRLTVV.

The J gene is TRBJ1-1, the V gene TRBV6-5, with unresolved D. Germline lookup yields CDR1 MNHEY and CDR2 SVGAGI. Deletions cut 6 bases from V and 4 bases from J, with 12 bases between. The CDR3 is made up of 13 amino acids. The CDR3 here is CASSHMLRTEAFF. Written as DNA, the CDR3 is TGTGCCAGCAGCCACATGTTACGCACTGAAGCTTTCTTT.

The chain couples TRBV5-6 to TRBJ2-3; the D gene is possibly TRBD1 (6 bases). Germline CDR1 and CDR2: SGHDT and YYEEEE. The CDR3 is made up of 19 amino acids. V lost 4 bases and J 0 bases, leaving 24 bases between the germline ends. DNA of the CDR3: TGTGCCAGCAGCAAGGCTGTCAGGGGTTGGTTCATTAGCACAGATACGCAGTATTTT. This gives the protein CASSKAVRGWFISTDTQYF.

This clone was recorded only once. The V gene is TRBV7-6, the J gene TRBJ1-3; 7 nucleotides match TRBD1. V was clipped by 5 bases and J by 2 bases; unmatched bases: 12. The CDR3 is 17 amino acids. Germline V gene lookup returns CDR1 SGHVS and CDR2 FNYEAQ. The chain's CDR3 is CASSLNYRDRTGNTIYF. The CDR3 DNA sequence: TGTGCCAGCAGCCTGAACTACCGGGACAGAACTGGAAACACCATATATTTT.

This chain connects TRBV2 to TRBJ2-1; D remains unclear. CDR3 length: 13 amino acids. Germline CDR1 SNHLY, CDR2 FYNNEI. V lost 3 bases to trimming and J lost 7 bases, with 10 bases between them. The CDR3 bases are TGTGCCAGCAGTGAGTTTCAGATAAATGAGCAGTTCTTC. Protein sequence: CASSEFQINEQFF.

The chain carries TRBV11-2 and TRBJ1-3; D is uncertain. This CDR3 is built from 15 residues. V was trimmed by 3 bases and J by 0 bases, leaving 9 bases between them. Germline V CDR1 and CDR2: SGHAT, FQNNGV. CDR3 sequence reads: CASSLDWGSGNTIYF. DNA of the CDR3: TGTGCCAGCAGCTTGGACTGGGGCTCTGGAAACACCATATATTTT.

The V call is TRBV6-7, the J call TRBJ2-5; 8 nucleotides line up with TRBD1. TRBV6-7 is identified as an open reading frame with a role that is uncertain. The CDR3 spans 19 residues. The trim removed 6 bases at V and 0 bases at J, leaving 18 bases unmatched. CDR3 amino acids: CASSSGQGGRPWYQETQYF. CDR3 DNA: TGTGCCAGCAGCTCAGGACAGGGTGGTAGACCTTGGTACCAAGAGACCCAGTACTTC.

The genes are TRBV27 and TRBJ2-5, with TRBD2 matching over 10 bases. Germline CDR1 reads MNHEY; CDR2 reads SMNVEV (reference sequence). The CDR3 is made up of 14 amino acids. V gave up 5 bases and J gave up 2 bases; unmatched junction bases: 2. The CDR3 nucleotides read TGTGCCAGCAGTGTACTAGCGGGGCAAGAGACCCAGTACTTC. It is translated as CASSVLAGQETQYF.

The gene calls are TRBV7-6 and TRBJ2-7, with a tentative D call TRBD1 (5 bases). This CDR3 region has 16 residues. Germline CDR1 reads SGHVS; CDR2 reads FNYEAQ. V was shortened by 4 bases and J by 2 bases, with 18 bases between the two germline ends. CDR3 coding DNA: TGTGCCAGCAGCTCGGATAGGGGCCCCGCCGCCTACGAGCAGTACTTC. Its translation is CASSSDRGPAAYEQYF.

The rearrangement uses TRBV5-4 and TRBJ1-1; D uncertain. The germline gives CDR1 SGHNT, CDR2 YYREEE (reference sequence). The CDR3 loop spans 13 amino acids. Trimming removed 0 bases at V and 1 base at J, with 4 bases between. CDR3 coding DNA: TGTGCCAGCAGCTTGGGAGGGAACACTGAAGCTTTCTTT. Amino acids: CASSLGGNTEAFF.

The rearrangement joins TRBV14 to TRBJ2-7; D possibly corresponds to TRBD1 (7 bases). V was pared by 2 bases and J by 4 bases, with 18 bases between. The CDR3 is 16 residues long. Germline values: CDR1 SGHDN, CDR2 FVKESK. The CDR3 sequence: CASSQSWGGRGYEQYF. CDR3 nucleotide sequence: TGTGCCAGCAGCCAATCGTGGGGAGGCAGGGGGTACGAGCAGTACTTC. Using reference TRBV14 and TRBJ2-7 for the parts outside the CDR3, the full variable domain is EAGVTQFPSHSVIEKGQTVTLRCDPISGHDNLYWYRRVMGKEIKFLLHFVKESKQDESGMPNNRFLAERTGGTYSTLKVQPAELEDSGVYFCASSQSWGGRGYEQYFGPGTRLTVT.

About this clone itself: At one end, the junction sequence differs from germline, possibly due to a read error. The chain is built from TRBV5-4 and TRBJ2-5; 8 nucleotides line up with TRBD2. This CDR3 is built from 15 residues. From germline, CDR1 is SGHNT and CDR2 YYREEE (reference sequence). The CDR3 nucleotides read TGTGCCAGCAGCTTGGCTACTAGCGGCCAAGAGGCCCAGTACTTC. It translates to CASSLATSGQEAQYF.

The chain has TRBV5-6 and TRBJ2-7; 11 bases are a match to TRBD2. The CDR3 has 15 amino acids. Germline CDR1 reads SGHDT; CDR2 reads YYEEEE. Trimming removed 3 bases from V and 1 base from J; junction bases left unmatched: 3. The CDR3 sequence: CASSSTSGDSYEQYF. For the CDR3, the DNA is TGTGCCAGCAGCTCGACTAGCGGGGATTCCTACGAGCAGTACTTC.

This clone appeared a few times. This rearrangement joins TRBV11-2 to TRBJ2-2; unclear D gene. CDR1 is SGHAT and CDR2 is FQNNGV in the germline V gene. This CDR3 has 13 residues. The V end lost 2 bases, the J end lost 8 bases, and 9 bases lay between the germline ends. DNA of the CDR3: TGTGCCAGCAGCTTAAGTGTGACGGGGGAGCTGTTTTTT. This sequence encodes CASSLSVTGELFF.

A word on this clone: In the same sample, other DNA sequences code for this CDR3. The rearrangement uses TRBV7-3 and TRBJ1-2, with 8 bases identical to TRBD1. The junction had 7 bases not matched to a gene; V was cut back by 3 bases and J by 4 bases. The germline CDR1 and CDR2 sequences are SGHTA and FQGTGA. This CDR3 is built from 15 residues. DNA for the CDR3: TGTGCCAGCAGCTTGACAGGACAGGGTGGCTATGGCTACACCTTC. Translation gives CASSLTGQGGYGYTF.

Only one count was recorded for this clone. The rearrangement joins TRBV7-8 to TRBJ2-7, with 9 bases identical to TRBD1. The CDR3 consists of 15 residues. CDR1 SGHVS and CDR2 FQNEAQ come from the germline V gene. Trimming removed 4 bases from V and 5 bases from J; junction bases left unmatched: 9. CDR3 protein: CASSSWDRDNHEQYF. The CDR3 DNA sequence: TGTGCCAGCAGCTCCTGGGACAGGGACAACCACGAGCAGTACTTC.

V is TRBV5-1 and J is TRBJ2-3; D not certain. Per the germline V gene, CDR1 is SGHRS and CDR2 is YFSETQ. V shed 2 bases and J shed 2 bases, with 3 bases lying between them. CDR3 length: 12 amino acids. CDR3 in amino acids: CASSFHTDTQYF. The CDR3 DNA is TGCGCCAGCAGCTTTCACACAGATACGCAGTATTTT. The full variable domain, completed using reference TRBV5-1 and TRBJ2-3, is KAGVTQTPRYLIKTRGQQVTLSCSPISGHRSVSWYQQTPGQGLQFLFEYFSETQRNKGNFPGRFSGRQFSNSRSEMNVSTLELGDSALYLCASSFHTDTQYFGPGTRLTVL.

This chain uses TRBV4-1 with TRBJ2-7, with 10 bases identical to TRBD2. Germline loops: CDR1 MGHRA, CDR2 YSYEKL. V lost 4 bases and J lost 0; bases outside the gene matches: 0. The CDR3 is 14 amino acids. CDR3: CASSRTSGSYEQYF. The DNA of the CDR3 is TGCGCCAGCAGCCGGACTAGCGGCTCCTACGAGCAGTACTTC.

This clone was counted once. The same CDR3 can be traced to other DNA sequences in this sample. J is TRBJ1-1 and V is TRBV5-1; D gene uncertain. Trimming stripped 2 bases from V and 4 bases from J, with 6 bases between. This CDR3 has 12 residues. Germline V gives CDR1 SGHRS, CDR2 YFSETQ. Written as DNA, the CDR3 is TGCGCCAGCAGCTTCGGCAGCACTGAAGCTTTCTTT. Its protein is CASSFGSTEAFF. Drawing the rest from reference TRBV5-1 and TRBJ1-1, the complete variable domain is KAGVTQTPRYLIKTRGQQVTLSCSPISGHRSVSWYQQTPGQGLQFLFEYFSETQRNKGNFPGRFSGRQFSNSRSEMNVSTLELGDSALYLCASSFGSTEAFFGQGTRLTVV.

The rearrangement links TRBV10-3 to TRBJ1-2; the match to TRBD1 covers 9 bases. CDR1 is ENHRY and CDR2 is SYGVKD in the germline V gene. With 7 bases clipped from V and 0 bases from J, the junction kept 3 bases outside the gene matches. This CDR3 has 14 residues. In DNA, the CDR3 is TGTGCCATCACTGGACAGGGGTCTAACTATGGCTACACCTTC. As protein: CAITGQGSNYGYTF.

The chain couples TRBV28 to TRBJ1-4, with D possibly matching TRBD1 (6 bases). The CDR3 runs to 16 residues. The V gene lost 4 bases and the J gene lost 3 bases, with 15 bases spanning the gap. The germline gives CDR1 MDHEN, CDR2 SYDVKM. The DNA for the CDR3 is TGTGCCAGCAGTTCACCCAGGGGCACTGCTAATGAAAAACTGTTTTTT. Protein: CASSSPRGTANEKLFF.

This chain links TRBV9 with TRBJ1-3; D is undetermined. Trimming removed 4 bases from V and 4 bases from J, with 9 bases in between. Germline lookup yields CDR1 SGDLS and CDR2 YYNGEE. CDR3 length: 13 amino acids. The CDR3 DNA follows: TGTGCCAGCAGCCCCCCCCGGGGAAACACCATATATTTT. The encoded protein is CASSPPRGNTIYF. Full variable domain (missing parts from reference TRBV9 and TRBJ1-3): DSGVTQTPKHLITATGQRVTLRCSPRSGDLSVYWYQQSLDQGLQFLIQYYNGEERAKGNILERFSAQQFPDLHSELNLSSLELGDSALYFCASSPPRGNTIYFGEGSWLTVV.

The V gene is TRBV5-1, the J gene TRBJ1-6; D gene ambiguous. Per the germline V gene, CDR1 is SGHRS and CDR2 is YFSETQ. The CDR3 totals 12 residues. Trimming took off 0 bases at V and 8 bases at J, with 3 bases between the two ends. CDR3 bases: TGCGCCAGCAGCTTGGGGGATTCACCCCTCCACTTT. Amino acids: CASSLGDSPLHF. Combining the CDR3 with reference TRBV5-1 and TRBJ1-6 gives the whole variable domain KAGVTQTPRYLIKTRGQQVTLSCSPISGHRSVSWYQQTPGQGLQFLFEYFSETQRNKGNFPGRFSGRQFSNSRSEMNVSTLELGDSALYLCASSLGDSPLHFGNGTRLTVT.

The sample holds a few counts of this clone. Here the CDR3 reads CASRFRTEEEKLFF. DNA of the CDR3: TGTGCCAGCAGATTTCGGACCGAAGAGGAAAAACTGTTTTTT. The chain joins TRBV6-6 to TRBJ1-4; no reliable D call. The germline V gene encodes CDR1 MNHNY and CDR2 SVGAGI (reference sequence). V lost 6 bases and J 8 bases, leaving 16 bases between the germline ends. The CDR3 is made up of 14 amino acids.

The chain recombines TRBV5-6 with TRBJ1-5; D remains ambiguous. Trimming pared 2 bases from V and 0 bases from J, leaving 6 bases between. Germline loops: CDR1 SGHDT, CDR2 YYEEEE. This CDR3 is 14 amino acids long. CDR3 nucleotide sequence: TGTGCCAGCAGCTTAGGTTATAGCAATCAGCCCCAGCATTTT. Residues: CASSLGYSNQPQHF. The complete variable domain, with remaining parts taken from reference TRBV5-6 and TRBJ1-5, reads DAGVTQSPTHLIKTRGQQVTLRCSPKSGHDTVSWYQQALGQGPQFIFQYYEEEERQRGNFPDRFSGHQFPNYSSELNVNALLLGDSALYLCASSLGYSNQPQHFGDGTRLSIL.

This chain uses TRBV9 with TRBJ2-1; D ambiguous. The CDR3 is 14 amino acids. Germline lookup yields CDR1 SGDLS and CDR2 YYNGEE. V dropped 0 bases and J dropped 4 bases, with 8 bases sitting between them. The CDR3 loop reads CASSVADIYNEQFF. CDR3 in DNA: TGTGCCAGCAGCGTAGCTGACATTTACAATGAGCAGTTCTTC.

The genes are TRBV5-1 and TRBJ1-1, with unresolved D. V dropped 0 bases and J dropped 0 bases, with 9 bases sitting between them. In germline, CDR1 is SGHRS, CDR2 YFSETQ. The CDR3 sequence is 15 residues long. The CDR3 region is CASSLDGLMNTEAFF. The CDR3 DNA reads TGCGCCAGCAGCTTGGACGGCCTCATGAACACTGAAGCTTTCTTT.